The 8 T cell receptor beta chains listed next were all sequenced from one sample in a study of blood T cells in healthy people across ages. Using a J-beta primer mix together with a sample-barcoded 5' primer, a second PCR was run for roughly 7 to 11 cycles. One entry per CDR3 protein results from TCRdb running MiXCR on the 5' RACE reads. The table includes approximately 730,000 distinct CDR3 sequences, roughly 41% detected once. The sequenced sample was blood. The receptors originated from a woman aged 60-75 years in good health.

In this sample, this clonotype turned up a few times. The chain has TRBV28 and TRBJ2-6; weak D call: TRBD2 (5 bases). V was pared by 4 bases and J by 1 base, with 8 bases between. Germline V lookup: CDR1 MDHEN, CDR2 SYDVKM. The CDR3 extends over 15 amino acids. The CDR3, as DNA: TGTGCCAGCAGTTCCGGGGTGTCTGGGGCCAACGTCCTGACTTTC. The encoded protein is CASSSGVSGANVLTF.

Turning to this clonotype: Being one base from a much bigger clone, this may be a read error. The chain uses TRBV6-2 or TRBV6-3 and TRBJ2-1; 8 bases agree with TRBD1. The CDR3 has 15 amino acids. Looked up from germline, CDR1 is MNHEY and CDR2 is SVGEGT. V shed 4 bases, J shed 6 bases, and the junction held 8 bases outside the gene matches. The CDR3 spells CASSSGQGYGNEQFF. The CDR3, as DNA: TGTGCCAGCAGTTCTGGACAGGGTTATGGCAATGAGCAGTTCTTC.

The chain employs TRBV20-1 and TRBJ2-7, with D unclear. V shed 5 bases and J shed 0 bases, with 20 bases lying between them. In germline, CDR1 is DFQATT, CDR2 SNEGSKA (reference sequence). The CDR3 is 16 amino acids. Here the CDR3 reads CSAGMGNSRSSYEQYF. CDR3 coding DNA: TGCAGTGCTGGAATGGGTAACTCCAGGAGCTCCTACGAGCAGTACTTC.

This clonotype was counted a few times. This rearrangement joins TRBV20-1 to TRBJ2-5; 10 bases match TRBD2. This CDR3 region has 15 residues. J lost 4 bases, V lost 3 bases, and 8 bases had no gene match. Germline V gene sequence: CDR1 DFQATT, CDR2 SNEGSKA (reference sequence). The CDR3 region is CSARKLAGLGETQYF. The CDR3 DNA is TGCAGTGCTAGGAAACTAGCGGGGCTGGGAGAGACCCAGTACTTC.

This clonotype was seen many times. J is TRBJ2-1 and V is TRBV5-1; maybe TRBD2 (7 bases). CDR1 and CDR2 (germline): SGHRS, YFSETQ. V shed 4 bases and J shed 9 bases, with 11 bases lying between them. The CDR3 has 12 amino acids. CDR3: CASSRGGVEQFF. For the CDR3, the DNA is TGCGCCAGCAGCAGGGGGGGGGTTGAGCAGTTCTTC. The full variable domain, its missing parts supplied by reference TRBV5-1 and TRBJ2-1, is KAGVTQTPRYLIKTRGQQVTLSCSPISGHRSVSWYQQTPGQGLQFLFEYFSETQRNKGNFPGRFSGRQFSNSRSEMNVSTLELGDSALYLCASSRGGVEQFFGPGTRLTVL.

This clonotype turned up a few times. J is TRBJ1-6 and V is TRBV27; D is unresolved. The CDR3 spans 15 residues. Per germline, CDR1 MNHEY and CDR2 SMNVEV (reference sequence). Trimming pared 2 bases from V and 5 bases from J, leaving 10 bases between. CDR3 sequence reads: CASSLIREDNSPLHF. The CDR3 nucleotides are TGTGCCAGCAGTTTAATACGGGAGGATAATTCACCCCTCCACTTT.

This clonotype was seen only once. The chain joins TRBV10-3 to TRBJ2-3; D is undetermined. The CDR3 runs to 14 residues. Germline CDR1 and CDR2: ENHRY and SYGVKD. The ends were cut back, 11 bases at V and 2 bases at J, with 17 bases in the middle. CDR3 sequence (DNA): TGTGCCGTCAAGGAAGGACGGTCCACAGATACGCAGTATTTT. Translated, it gives CAVKEGRSTDTQYF.

This clonotype was detected only once. J is TRBJ1-6 and V is TRBV29-1; 7 positions match TRBD1. Trimming cost V 5 bases and J 6 bases; bases outside gene matches: 7. This CDR3 has 14 residues. The germline CDR1 and CDR2 sequences are SQVTM and ANQGSEA. The CDR3 reads CSVSSGTANSPLHF. For the CDR3, the DNA is TGCAGCGTTTCATCCGGGACAGCTAATTCACCCCTCCACTTT.